The 20 T cell receptor beta chains below were found in one sample sequenced in a study of T-cell memory formation after mild COVID-19. MiXCR, run by TCRdb on the 5' RACE reads, gives a single entry per CDR3 protein. The table lists roughly 250,000 distinct CDR3 sequences, over 15% of them singletons. Sequenced sample: PBMCs or a T cell subset sorted from them (not recorded which). The receptors shown here come from a man aged 18 to 30 who had mild COVID-19 (a few samples of this study predate the infection). Cell type and time point are not known.

The genes are TRBV5-1 and TRBJ1-1; no clear D gene. The CDR3 has 16 residues. Germline CDR1 reads SGHRS; CDR2 reads YFSETQ. V was clipped by 0 bases and J by 1 base, with 13 bases between them. CDR3 sequence (DNA): TGCGCCAGCAGCTTGGCCGCGACTTGGAAGAACACTGAAGCTTTCTTT. This encodes CASSLAATWKNTEAFF. Using reference TRBV5-1 and TRBJ1-1 for the parts outside the CDR3, the full variable domain is KAGVTQTPRYLIKTRGQQVTLSCSPISGHRSVSWYQQTPGQGLQFLFEYFSETQRNKGNFPGRFSGRQFSNSRSEMNVSTLELGDSALYLCASSLAATWKNTEAFFGQGTRLTVV.

The chain uses TRBV20-1 and TRBJ1-1, with D possibly being TRBD1 (5 bases). Trimming left V 0 bases short and J 4 bases short, with 15 bases between. CDR3 length: 15 residues. The germline V gene encodes CDR1 DFQATT and CDR2 SNEGSKA (reference sequence). CDR3 residues: CSARDPPGVATEAFF. The CDR3 DNA reads TGCAGTGCTAGAGATCCCCCGGGGGTGGCCACTGAAGCTTTCTTT.

The chain is built from TRBV19 and TRBJ2-1; TRBD1 might be the D (6 bases). Germline lookup yields CDR1 LNHDA and CDR2 SQIVND (reference sequence). V was clipped by 5 bases and J by 7 bases, with 15 bases between them. The length of the CDR3 is 14 residues. CDR3 amino acids: CASSRQGTGNEQFF. As DNA, the CDR3 is TGTGCCAGTAGTCGCCAGGGGACGGGGAATGAGCAGTTCTTC.

This clonotype showed up just a few times. The junction differs from germline at one of its ends, possibly a read error. J is TRBJ2-3 and V is TRBV7-9; D gene unclear. Per germline, CDR1 SEHNR and CDR2 FQNEAQ (reference sequence). The CDR3 extends over 12 amino acids. This CDR3 is CASSVAGDTQYF. CDR3 sequence (DNA): TGTGCCAGCAGCGTAGCCGGAGATACGCAGTATTTT.

This clonotype has only a few counts. The V call is TRBV12-3 or TRBV12-4, the J call TRBJ1-4; TRBD1 matches at 7 bases. V was clipped by 5 bases and J by 4 bases; unmatched bases: 7. The length of the CDR3 is 15 residues. Written as DNA, the CDR3 is TGTGCCAGCAGTCCCGGGACAGTACATAATGAAAAACTGTTTTTT. This gives the protein CASSPGTVHNEKLFF.

This clonotype was counted between two and nine times. The chain is built from TRBV20-1 and TRBJ1-2, with 8 nucleotides matching TRBD1. The CDR3 spans 14 residues. Germline lookup yields CDR1 DFQATT and CDR2 SNEGSKA (reference sequence). V gave up 3 bases and J gave up 4 bases; unmatched junction bases: 7. The CDR3 here is CSARGGQGGYGYTF. The DNA for the CDR3 is TGCAGTGCTAGGGGAGGACAGGGAGGCTATGGCTACACCTTC.

The V call is TRBV7-6, the J call TRBJ2-1; tentative D call: TRBD1 (5 bases). Trimming removed 1 base at V and 6 bases at J, with 13 bases between. This CDR3 comprises 15 residues. Per the germline V gene, CDR1 is SGHVS and CDR2 is FNYEAQ. In DNA, the CDR3 is TGTGCCAGCAGCTTAGAGGGGTTTCGGGCCAATGAGCAGTTCTTC. It translates to CASSLEGFRANEQFF.

This clonotype appeared a few times. The V and J genes are TRBV28 and TRBJ2-3; D may be TRBD1 or TRBD2 (5 bases each). Germline CDR1 is MDHEN and CDR2 is SYDVKM. The CDR3 sequence is 17 residues long. Between the trimmed V and J ends, which lost 5 bases and 0 bases, there was a span of 18 bases. DNA for the CDR3: TGTGCCAGCAGTCCGTCTGGCTGGGGGAAAAGCACAGATACGCAGTATTTT. Translated, it gives CASSPSGWGKSTDTQYF.

This clonotype was seen repeatedly, ten times or more. The CDR3 region is CASSPRDNTEAFF. In nucleotides, the CDR3 is TGTGCCAGCTCACCGAGGGATAACACTGAAGCTTTCTTT. The J gene is TRBJ1-1, the V gene TRBV18, with D unresolved. Germline CDR1 is KGHSH and CDR2 is LQKENI. The CDR3 contains 13 residues. V lost 3 bases and J 2 bases, leaving 7 bases between the germline ends.

This clonotype was picked up a small number of times. The rearrangement uses TRBV9 and TRBJ2-3; unclear D gene. The CDR3 consists of 12 residues. V was shortened by 0 bases and J by 5 bases, with 4 bases between the two germline ends. In germline, CDR1 is SGDLS, CDR2 YYNGEE. Here the CDR3 DNA reads TGTGCCAGCAGCGTAGGGGTAGATACGCAGTATTTT. Protein product: CASSVGVDTQYF.

This clonotype occurred a few times. V and J are TRBV28 and TRBJ2-1, with D unresolved. Looked up from germline, CDR1 is MDHEN and CDR2 is SYDVKM. V was pared by 5 bases and J by 10 bases, with 9 bases between. The CDR3 has 11 residues. The CDR3 sequence is CASSPWREQFF. The CDR3 region has the DNA TGTGCCAGCAGTCCCTGGCGGGAGCAGTTCTTC.

The rearrangement joins TRBV4-1 to TRBJ1-3; D is ambiguous. Germline-derived CDR1 and CDR2 are MGHRA and YSYEKL. The CDR3 spans 15 residues. Trimming pared 2 bases from V and 2 bases from J, leaving 10 bases between. CDR3 coding DNA: TGCGCCAGCAGCCAAACGGAGCAGACTGGAAACACCATATATTTT. Its protein is CASSQTEQTGNTIYF.

This clonotype has just a few counts. The chain recombines TRBV7-9 with TRBJ1-1; D remains unclear. CDR1 and CDR2 (germline): SEHNR, FQNEAQ (reference sequence). CDR3 size: 12 residues. V was shortened by 1 base and J by 6 bases, with 6 bases between the two germline ends. CDR3 in amino acids: CASSLVGPEAFF. As DNA, the CDR3 is TGTGCCAGCAGCTTAGTCGGCCCTGAAGCTTTCTTT.

This clonotype was found a few times. The gene calls are TRBV12-3 or TRBV12-4 and TRBJ1-5; D is uncertain. Trimming took off 3 bases at V and 2 bases at J, with 14 bases between the two ends. This CDR3 is built from 16 residues. The DNA of the CDR3 is TGTGCCAGCAGTTTTCTCCGGACCCCAGGCAATCAGCCCCAGCATTTT. This translates into CASSFLRTPGNQPQHF.

There are a few counts of this clonotype. The J gene is TRBJ1-2, the V gene TRBV28, with a weak D call TRBD1 (6 bases). This CDR3 region has 14 residues. Germline CDR1 is MDHEN and CDR2 is SYDVKM. Trimming shortened V by 6 bases and J by 8 bases, and 19 bases separated the two germline ends. The DNA for the CDR3 is TGTGCCAGCAGGGGGGGGCACCTTCTAATAGGCTACACCTTC. This sequence encodes CASRGGHLLIGYTF.

This clonotype was seen only a few times. J is TRBJ2-3 and V is TRBV7-2; maybe TRBD2 (7 bases). V lost 3 bases to trimming and J lost 2 bases, with 15 bases between them. There are 16 residues in the CDR3. Germline V CDR1 and CDR2: SGHTA, FQGNSA. As DNA, the CDR3 is TGTGCCAGCAGCTTGGGAGGGGGGGGCTTCACAGATACGCAGTATTTT. Its protein is CASSLGGGGFTDTQYF. The full variable domain, completed using reference TRBV7-2 and TRBJ2-3, is GAGVSQSPSNKVTEKGKDVELRCDPISGHTALYWYRQSLGQGLEFLIYFQGNSAPDKSGLPSDRFSAERTGGSVSTLTIQRTQQEDSAVYLCASSLGGGGFTDTQYFGPGTRLTVL.

This clonotype was seen a few times. The chain couples TRBV6-5 to TRBJ2-7; TRBD2 is a possible D gene (6 bases). The CDR3 sequence is 15 residues long. Trimming shortened V by 2 bases and J by 1 base, and 12 bases separated the two germline ends. Germline CDR1 and CDR2: MNHEY and SVGAGI. CDR3: CASSYLGLGSYEQYF. The CDR3 DNA reads as TGTGCCAGCAGTTACCTGGGACTGGGGTCCTACGAGCAGTACTTC.

This clonotype was seen many times. The rearrangement joins TRBV15 to TRBJ2-7; D is unresolved. CDR1 and CDR2 from the germline V gene are LNHNV and YYDKDF (reference sequence). The CDR3 covers 14 residues. Trimming took 3 bases from V and 7 from J, leaving 16 bases between them. This chain's CDR3 is CATSRRTVLREQYF. CDR3 sequence (DNA): TGTGCCACCAGCAGGCGGACCGTCTTGAGGGAGCAGTACTTC. The full variable domain, in which reference TRBV15 and TRBJ2-7 provide the parts outside the CDR3, is DAMVIQNPRYQVTQFGKPVTLSCSQTLNHNVMYWYQQKSSQAPKLLFHYYDKDFNNEADTPDNFQSRRPNTSFCFLDIRSPGLGDTAMYLCATSRRTVLREQYFGPGTRLTVT.

This clonotype appeared a few times. V and J are TRBV18 and TRBJ2-7; TRBD1 matches at 8 bases. Looked up from germline, CDR1 is KGHSH and CDR2 is LQKENI. This CDR3 is 14 amino acids long. With 5 bases clipped from V and 5 bases from J, the junction kept 8 bases outside the gene matches. CDR3: CASSWLDREDEQYF. Written as DNA, the CDR3 is TGTGCCAGCTCATGGCTGGACAGGGAGGACGAGCAGTACTTC.

This clonotype was counted between two and nine times. This chain joins TRBV6-5 and TRBJ1-3; 7 positions match TRBD1. V lost 8 bases, J lost 2 bases, and 3 bases stayed unmatched. Per germline, CDR1 MNHEY and CDR2 SVGAGI. The CDR3 loop spans 13 amino acids. CDR3 region: CASATGAGNTIYF. CDR3 sequence (DNA): TGTGCCAGCGCTACAGGGGCTGGAAACACCATATATTTT.